The next 30 T cell receptor beta chains were all read from a single sample in a study of blood T cell repertoires in COVID-19. Repertoires were generated with immunoSEQ multiplex PCR, while TCRdb's copy carries only in-frame clones and drops some. The sample contains roughly 220,000 clones, around three quarters of which appear only once. The sample consisted of peripheral blood. These receptors were collected from a woman in her seventies with acute or convalescent COVID-19.

The rearrangement links TRBV9 to TRBJ2-1; 7 bases match TRBD2. Germline V CDR1 and CDR2: SGDLS, YYNGEE. V lost 6 bases and J lost 8; bases outside the gene matches: 11. This CDR3 contains 14 residues. The CDR3 DNA follows: TGTGCCAGCACTCGGACTAGGGCGGCCGATGAGCAGTTCTTC. This codes for CASTRTRAADEQFF. Full variable domain (rest looked up from reference TRBV9 and TRBJ2-1): DSGVTQTPKHLITATGQRVTLRCSPRSGDLSVYWYQQSLDQGLQFLIQYYNGEERAKGNILERFSAQQFPDLHSELNLSSLELGDSALYFCASTRTRAADEQFFGPGTRLTVL.

The rearrangement uses TRBV5-6 and TRBJ1-2; D is ambiguous. The ends were cut back, 1 base at V and 3 bases at J, with 10 bases in the middle. The CDR3 totals 14 residues. Germline values: CDR1 SGHDT, CDR2 YYEEEE. Here the CDR3 DNA reads TGTGCCAGCAGCTTGCGAAGACAATACTATGGCTACACCTTC. Translating it yields CASSLRRQYYGYTF.

The V gene is TRBV5-6, the J gene TRBJ2-3; 8 bases align to TRBD1. Trimming cost V 4 bases and J 0 bases; bases outside gene matches: 7. Germline CDR1 SGHDT, CDR2 YYEEEE. The CDR3 extends over 16 amino acids. CDR3 loop: CASSTPRTGSTDTQYF. CDR3 nucleotide sequence: TGTGCCAGCAGCACTCCGCGGACAGGGAGCACAGATACGCAGTATTTT.

This clone was picked up one time. Written as DNA, the CDR3 is TGTGCCAGCAGCGTAGTTTTAGGGGGCGGTGAGACCCAGTACTTC. This encodes CASSVVLGGGETQYF. The chain uses TRBV9 and TRBJ2-5; 7 bases are shared with TRBD1. The CDR3 extends over 15 amino acids. Germline CDR1 SGDLS, CDR2 YYNGEE. Trimming took 0 bases from V and 5 from J; bases not matched to a gene: 7.

This clone was observed at least ten times. The chain combines TRBV11-1 with TRBJ2-1; unclear D gene. V was cut by 0 bases and J by 6 bases, with 3 bases left in between. CDR3 length: 12 amino acids. Germline V gives CDR1 SGHAT, CDR2 FQDESV (reference sequence). The CDR3 sequence is CASSLAGNEQFF. CDR3 coding DNA: TGTGCCAGCAGCTTAGCCGGCAATGAGCAGTTCTTC.

The chain recombines TRBV19 with TRBJ2-3; 7 positions agree with TRBD2. The germline gives CDR1 LNHDA, CDR2 SQIVND (reference sequence). Trimming at V came to 1 base and at J to 5 bases, leaving 6 bases not matched to a gene. CDR3 length: 15 amino acids. CDR3 in amino acids: CASSIAAGAKDTQYF. Written as DNA, the CDR3 is TGTGCCAGTAGTATAGCTGCGGGAGCTAAAGATACGCAGTATTTT.

The genes are TRBV5-1 and TRBJ2-1; 15 bases match TRBD2. The CDR3 contains 17 residues. Germline V lookup: CDR1 SGHRS, CDR2 YFSETQ. V shed 6 bases, J shed 3 bases, and the junction held 7 bases outside the gene matches. CDR3 region: CASMGLAGGEDYNEQFF. The CDR3 DNA follows: TGCGCCAGCATGGGACTAGCGGGAGGCGAGGACTACAATGAGCAGTTCTTC. Full variable domain (missing parts from reference TRBV5-1 and TRBJ2-1): KAGVTQTPRYLIKTRGQQVTLSCSPISGHRSVSWYQQTPGQGLQFLFEYFSETQRNKGNFPGRFSGRQFSNSRSEMNVSTLELGDSALYLCASMGLAGGEDYNEQFFGPGTRLTVL.

The chain carries TRBV19 and TRBJ2-6; D ambiguous. From germline, CDR1 is LNHDA and CDR2 SQIVND (reference sequence). The CDR3 has 16 amino acids. Trimming cost V 3 bases and J 0 bases, with 9 bases left between them. CDR3 DNA sequence: TGTGCCAGTAGTATGGGCGCAGCCTCTGGGGCCAACGTCCTGACTTTC. Its protein is CASSMGAASGANVLTF. Full variable domain (remainder filled in from reference TRBV19 and TRBJ2-6): DGGITQSPKYLFRKEGQNVTLSCEQNLNHDAMYWYRQDPGQGLRLIYYSQIVNDFQKGDIAEGYSVSREKKESFPLTVTSAQKNPTAFYLCASSMGAASGANVLTFGAGSRLTVL.

V is TRBV5-5 and J is TRBJ2-1, with D possibly TRBD2 on 6 matching bases. The CDR3 has 11 amino acids. The germline CDR1 and CDR2 sequences are SGHKS and YYEKEE (reference sequence). V shed 3 bases and J shed 8 bases, with 6 bases lying between them. The CDR3 loop reads CASSWEDEQFF. CDR3 nucleotides: TGTGCCAGCAGCTGGGAGGATGAGCAGTTCTTC.

This rearrangement joins TRBV19 to TRBJ2-7; D gene ambiguous. This CDR3 region has 13 residues. Between the trimmed V and J ends, which lost 0 bases and 4 bases, there was a span of 7 bases. Per germline, CDR1 LNHDA and CDR2 SQIVND (reference sequence). CDR3 sequence reads: CASSIDRRYEQYF. CDR3 coding DNA: TGTGCCAGTAGTATAGACCGGAGATACGAGCAGTACTTC.

The chain links TRBV19 to TRBJ1-2; 7 bases agree with TRBD1. Germline CDR1 is LNHDA and CDR2 is SQIVND (reference sequence). CDR3 length equals 14 residues. V lost 11 bases to trimming and J lost 1 base; unmatched junction nucleotides: 10. CDR3 sequence: CASGIAGGNYGYTF. CDR3 sequence (DNA): TGTGCCTCCGGTATCGCAGGGGGTAACTATGGCTACACCTTC.

The chain recombines TRBV28 with TRBJ2-7; TRBD2 aligns across 8 bases. J was trimmed by 6 bases and V by 2 bases; bases with no gene match: 6. Looked up from germline, CDR1 is MDHEN and CDR2 is SYDVKM. The CDR3 totals 14 residues. The CDR3 DNA reads TGTGCCAGCAGTTTACCCCCCGGGGGGGGCGAGCAGTACTTC. Translated: CASSLPPGGGEQYF.

The chain combines TRBV18 with TRBJ2-7, with D unclear. Germline-derived CDR1 and CDR2 are KGHSH and LQKENI. This CDR3 spans 12 amino acids. The V and J ends lost 2 bases and 3 bases respectively, with 5 bases between them. The CDR3 nucleotides are TGTGCCAGCTCACCAAACAACTACGAGCAGTACTTC. Translated: CASSPNNYEQYF.

On this clone: The sample has other DNA sequences that encode this CDR3 too. CDR3 coding DNA: TGTGCCTGGAGCCGGGAGACCCAGTACTTC. Protein product: CAWSRETQYF. The V call is TRBV30, the J call TRBJ2-5, with unresolved D. This CDR3 is built from 10 residues. Trimming took off 3 bases at V and 5 bases at J, with 4 bases between the two ends. The germline V gene has CDR1 GTSNPN and CDR2 SVGIG (reference sequence).

This chain uses TRBV19 with TRBJ2-3; 8 nucleotides line up with TRBD2. The CDR3 covers 13 residues. The germline CDR1 and CDR2 sequences are LNHDA and SQIVND (reference sequence). The CDR3 sequence: CGVGASGTDTQYF. The CDR3 DNA reads TGTGGCGTGGGGGCTAGCGGGACAGATACGCAGTATTTT.

This chain links TRBV5-1 with TRBJ2-3; 8 nucleotides match TRBD2. The CDR3 totals 13 residues. The J segment lost 3 bases and the V segment lost 6 bases, leaving 3 bases of the junction unmatched. Germline CDR1 and CDR2: SGHRS and YFSETQ. DNA for the CDR3: TGCGCCAGCACTCCGGGAGGGACAGATACGCAGTATTTT. Translated, it gives CASTPGGTDTQYF. Full variable domain (rest looked up from reference TRBV5-1 and TRBJ2-3): KAGVTQTPRYLIKTRGQQVTLSCSPISGHRSVSWYQQTPGQGLQFLFEYFSETQRNKGNFPGRFSGRQFSNSRSEMNVSTLELGDSALYLCASTPGGTDTQYFGPGTRLTVL.

This chain links TRBV5-4 with TRBJ2-1; maybe TRBD2 (6 bases). The CDR3 totals 14 residues. V was shortened by 7 bases and J by 5 bases, with 16 bases between the two germline ends. Germline assignment: CDR1 SGHNT and CDR2 YYREEE (reference sequence). The CDR3 spells CASGRTGVNNEQFF. CDR3 DNA sequence: TGTGCCAGCGGGAGAACGGGAGTTAACAATGAGCAGTTCTTC.

This clone appeared a single time. The chain is built from TRBV4-1 and TRBJ2-1; 8 nucleotides line up with TRBD1. This CDR3 region has 15 residues. V shed 4 bases and J 7 bases; nucleotides not matched to a gene: 9. Germline assignment: CDR1 MGHRA and CDR2 YSYEKL. CDR3 DNA sequence: TGCGCCAGCAGCCTAATCGGACAGGGTGAGAATGAGCAGTTCTTC. Protein sequence: CASSLIGQGENEQFF.

V is TRBV24-1 and J is TRBJ1-4; D is ambiguous. Germline CDR1 is KGHDR and CDR2 is SFDVKD. This CDR3 spans 13 amino acids. Trimming removed 4 bases from V and 6 bases from J, with 8 bases in between. The CDR3 protein is CATSDGPDEKLFF. The CDR3 nucleotides read TGTGCCACCAGTGACGGTCCCGATGAAAAACTGTTTTTT.

The CDR3 region has the DNA TGTGCCAGCAGCTTAGATGGCGGGAGGCTGGAGACCCAGTACTTC. Its translation is CASSLDGGRLETQYF. The rearrangement links TRBV11-3 to TRBJ2-5, with 8 positions matching TRBD2. V was clipped by 0 bases and J by 5 bases; unmatched bases: 5. CDR3 length: 15 amino acids. CDR1 is SGHNT and CDR2 is YENEEA in the germline V gene.

This clone was observed once. The V gene is TRBV5-5, the J gene TRBJ1-1, with TRBD1 matching 7 bases. The V gene's germline CDR1 is SGHKS and CDR2 YYEKEE (reference sequence). V lost 1 base to trimming and J lost 4 bases; unmatched junction nucleotides: 1. The CDR3 extends over 13 amino acids. This chain's CDR3 is CASSLNRGTEAFF. In nucleotides, the CDR3 is TGTGCCAGCAGCTTGAACAGGGGCACTGAAGCTTTCTTT.

This clone was detected once. This chain connects TRBV2 to TRBJ2-2, with TRBD1 matching 9 bases. Germline V gene sequence: CDR1 SNHLY, CDR2 FYNNEI. The CDR3 is 16 residues long. V was pared by 7 bases and J by 3 bases, with 9 bases of the junction left unmatched. CDR3 amino acids: CASTQGGQGDTGELFF. CDR3 nucleotides: TGTGCCAGCACCCAGGGGGGACAGGGCGACACCGGGGAGCTGTTTTTT.

The J gene is TRBJ2-1, the V gene TRBV6-6; a weak D match, TRBD2 (6 bases). Between the trimmed V and J ends, which lost 5 bases and 15 bases, there was a span of 17 bases. The CDR3 is 12 amino acids. CDR1 and CDR2 (germline): MNHNY, SVGAGI (reference sequence). The CDR3 region is CASSNPGLTPFF. The CDR3 DNA follows: TGTGCCAGCAGTAATCCGGGACTCACCCCGTTCTTC.

This clone was seen a few times. The rearrangement uses TRBV7-9 and TRBJ2-2; D perhaps matches TRBD1 (6 bases). The CDR3 length is 16 residues. V lost 5 bases to trimming and J lost 2 bases, with 15 bases between them. Germline V CDR1 and CDR2: SEHNR, FQNEAQ (reference sequence). The CDR3 region is CASSPAFGTNTGELFF. CDR3 nucleotides: TGTGCCAGCAGCCCCGCATTTGGGACAAACACCGGGGAGCTGTTTTTT.

The chain is built from TRBV5-1 and TRBJ1-4; perhaps TRBD1 as D (5 bases). V dropped 1 base and J dropped 7 bases, with 11 bases sitting between them. Germline V gives CDR1 SGHRS, CDR2 YFSETQ. The CDR3 is made up of 14 amino acids. CDR3 loop: CASSLYRGGEKLFF. CDR3 in DNA: TGCGCCAGCAGCTTGTATAGGGGTGGTGAAAAACTGTTTTTT. The complete variable domain, with remaining parts taken from reference TRBV5-1 and TRBJ1-4, reads KAGVTQTPRYLIKTRGQQVTLSCSPISGHRSVSWYQQTPGQGLQFLFEYFSETQRNKGNFPGRFSGRQFSNSRSEMNVSTLELGDSALYLCASSLYRGGEKLFFGSGTQLSVL.

The chain employs TRBV7-9 and TRBJ1-3, with a weak D call TRBD1 (6 bases). V was trimmed by 2 bases and J by 11 bases, leaving 13 bases between them. This CDR3 is built from 13 residues. Germline CDR1 and CDR2: SEHNR and FQNEAQ (reference sequence). This CDR3 is CASSLSRDNAIYF. CDR3 coding DNA: TGTGCCAGCAGCTTAAGCCGGGACAATGCCATATATTTT. Filled out from reference TRBV7-9 and TRBJ1-3, the complete variable domain reads DTGVSQNPRHKITKRGQNVTFRCDPISEHNRLYWYRQTLGQGPEFLTYFQNEAQLEKSRLLSDRFSAERPKGSFSTLEIQRTEQGDSAMYLCASSLSRDNAIYFGEGSWLTVV.

J is TRBJ1-2 and V is TRBV25-1; D uncertain. The CDR3 is 13 amino acids. V lost 4 bases and J 2 bases, leaving 8 bases between the germline ends. Per the germline V gene, CDR1 is MGHDK and CDR2 is SYGVNS. As DNA, the CDR3 is TGTGCCAGCAGTGCGTTCCAGAACTATGGCTACACCTTC. This codes for CASSAFQNYGYTF.

CDR3 bases: TGTGCCACCAGCGCCAGGCGGGCGTTCTACGAGCAGTACTTC. Protein sequence: CATSARRAFYEQYF. The chain combines TRBV15 with TRBJ2-7; a weak D match, TRBD2 (5 bases). Germline assignment: CDR1 LNHNV and CDR2 YYDKDF (reference sequence). The CDR3 is made up of 14 amino acids. Trimming shortened V by 5 bases and J by 3 bases, and 14 bases separated the two germline ends.

The rearrangement links TRBV7-9 to TRBJ2-4, with 9 bases aligning to TRBD2. Looked up from germline, CDR1 is SEHNR and CDR2 is FQNEAQ (reference sequence). This CDR3 contains 14 residues. With V trimmed by 6 bases and J by 7 bases, 7 bases remained unmatched. Written as DNA, the CDR3 is TGTGCCAGCAGTCCTCTAGCGGGATCGAACATTCAGTACTTC. This sequence encodes CASSPLAGSNIQYF.

The chain has TRBV11-2 and TRBJ1-1; TRBD1 matches 8 bases. With 5 bases clipped from V and 3 bases from J, the junction kept 8 bases outside the gene matches. The CDR3 is made up of 15 amino acids. From germline, CDR1 is SGHAT and CDR2 FQNNGV. Here the CDR3 DNA reads TGTGCCAGCAGCGTTCAGGGGGCAGGGTACACTGAAGCTTTCTTT. The encoded protein is CASSVQGAGYTEAFF.